This T cell receptor (beta chain) stems from a study of siplizumab effects on memory and regulatory T cells. The CDR3 extends over 13 amino acids. Germline CDR1 SGHTA, CDR2 FQGTGA. Deletions cut 1 base from V and 9 bases from J, with 10 bases between. Study-wide results and limits: Suppressive capability of dividing Tregs from siplizumab cultures went unverified. Treg-derived clones made up an average of about 68% of mappable alloreactive CD4+ clones with siplizumab and 26.9% in controls. About 80-97% of proliferating CD4+ or CD8+ clones had no assignable naive or memory phenotype.

As for this clone: What it recognizes is unknown.

Assay: immunoSEQ multiplex PCR; the TCRdb copy retains only in-frame clones and omits some. The data show over 45,000 clones, around 98% seen once. This chain uses TRBV7-3 with TRBJ2-1; D may be TRBD1 or TRBD2 (5 bases each). Specimen: naive CD8+ T cells sorted from blood. The TCR originated in a human donor in good health. CDR3 sequence: CASSLMGDPEQFF. In DNA, the CDR3 is TGTGCCAGCAGCTTAATGGGGGACCCTGAGCAGTTCTTC.